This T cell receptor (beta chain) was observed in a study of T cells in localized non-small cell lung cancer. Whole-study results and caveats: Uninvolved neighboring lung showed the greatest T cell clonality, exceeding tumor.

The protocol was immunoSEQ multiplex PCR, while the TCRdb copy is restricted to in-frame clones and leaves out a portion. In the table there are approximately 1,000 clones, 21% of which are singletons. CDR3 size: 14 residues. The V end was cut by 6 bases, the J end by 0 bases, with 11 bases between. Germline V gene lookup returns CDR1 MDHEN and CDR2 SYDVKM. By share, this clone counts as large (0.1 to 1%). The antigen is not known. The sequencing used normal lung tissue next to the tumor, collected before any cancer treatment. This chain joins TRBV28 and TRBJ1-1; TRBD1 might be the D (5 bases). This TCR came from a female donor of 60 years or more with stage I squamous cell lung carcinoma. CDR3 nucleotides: TGTGCCAGCAGGCCGGGGCAATTGAACACTGAAGCTTTCTTT. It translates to CASRPGQLNTEAFF.